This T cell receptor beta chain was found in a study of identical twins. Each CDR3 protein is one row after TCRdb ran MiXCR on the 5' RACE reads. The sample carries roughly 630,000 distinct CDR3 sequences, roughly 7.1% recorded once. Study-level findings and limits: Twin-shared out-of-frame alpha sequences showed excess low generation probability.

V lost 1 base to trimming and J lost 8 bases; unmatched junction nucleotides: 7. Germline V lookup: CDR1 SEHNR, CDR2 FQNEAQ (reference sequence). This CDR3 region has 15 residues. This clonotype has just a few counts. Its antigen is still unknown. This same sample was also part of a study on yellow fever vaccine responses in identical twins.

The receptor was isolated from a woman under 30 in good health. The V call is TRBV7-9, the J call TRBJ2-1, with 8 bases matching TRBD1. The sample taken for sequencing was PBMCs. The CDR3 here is CASSLGRTGLHEQFF. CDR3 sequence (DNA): TGTGCCAGCAGCTTAGGTAGGACAGGGTTACATGAGCAGTTCTTC.